This passage covers 27 T cell receptor beta chains from one sample sequenced in a study of blood T cell repertoires in COVID-19. The protocol was immunoSEQ multiplex PCR, while the TCRdb copy is restricted to in-frame clones and leaves out a portion. The sample consists of approximately 150,000 clones, about 88% of them appearing once. The sequenced sample consisted of peripheral blood. The receptors derive from a man aged 55-75 years with active or convalescent COVID-19.

V gene TRBV18 combines with J gene TRBJ1-4; D call uncertain. Trimming cost V 3 bases and J 7 bases, with 18 bases left between them. This CDR3 spans 16 amino acids. Germline V gives CDR1 KGHSH, CDR2 LQKENI. The CDR3 here is CASSPRAGETSEKLFF. The CDR3 DNA reads TGTGCCAGCTCACCTAGGGCGGGCGAAACGAGTGAAAAACTGTTTTTT.

The V gene is TRBV18, the J gene TRBJ2-7, with 10 bases matching TRBD1. Germline V CDR1 and CDR2: KGHSH, LQKENI. The CDR3 length is 15 residues. V shed 3 bases, J shed 3 bases, and the junction held 5 bases outside the gene matches. CDR3: CASSPGQGDYYEQYF. In DNA, the CDR3 is TGTGCCAGCTCACCCGGACAGGGGGACTACTACGAGCAGTACTTC.

This clone was seen more than once but under ten times. The genes are TRBV7-9 and TRBJ2-7; 8 nucleotides agree with TRBD1. Germline V gene data show CDR1 as SEHNR and CDR2 as FQNEAQ (reference sequence). The V gene end was trimmed by 0 bases and the J gene end by 7 bases; junction bases not matched to a gene: 11. This CDR3 has 16 amino acids. The CDR3 loop reads CASSLARGQVVGEQYF. In DNA, the CDR3 is TGTGCCAGCAGCTTAGCGCGGGGACAGGTGGTGGGAGAGCAGTACTTC.

J is TRBJ2-1 and V is TRBV5-1; TRBD2 might be the D (6 bases). CDR3 size: 14 residues. Trimming pared 6 bases from V and 3 bases from J, leaving 13 bases between. Germline V lookup: CDR1 SGHRS, CDR2 YFSETQ. The CDR3, as DNA: TGCGCCAGCATCGGAATCGGGGGCTACAATGAGCAGTTCTTC. This encodes CASIGIGGYNEQFF.

This chain joins TRBV6-5 and TRBJ2-6; a weak D match, TRBD1 (5 bases). This CDR3 is built from 16 residues. V lost 2 bases and J 2 bases, leaving 10 bases between the germline ends. Germline V lookup: CDR1 MNHEY, CDR2 SVGAGI. CDR3: CASSYRQGAGANVLTF. Here the CDR3 DNA reads TGTGCCAGCAGTTACCGGCAGGGTGCTGGGGCCAACGTCCTGACTTTC.

The rearrangement uses TRBV7-9 and TRBJ1-2, with 12 nucleotides matching TRBD1. The germline V gene has CDR1 SEHNR and CDR2 FQNEAQ (reference sequence). There are 14 residues in the CDR3. After removal of 6 bases from V and 8 bases from J, the junction contained 7 bases not matched to a gene. CDR3 sequence: CASSPFGTGGGYTF. In DNA, the CDR3 is TGTGCCAGCAGTCCGTTCGGGACAGGGGGCGGCTACACCTTC.

The sample holds a few counts of this clone. The genes are TRBV4-2 and TRBJ1-4, with a weak D call TRBD1 (5 bases). Germline CDR1 and CDR2: LGHNA and YNFKEQ. V lost 1 base and J lost 4, with 7 bases in between. This CDR3 is built from 14 residues. DNA for the CDR3: TGTGCCAGCAGCCAAGGGGGGGGTAATGAAAAACTGTTTTTT. Protein product: CASSQGGGNEKLFF.

This chain's CDR3 is CASSVAQFYGYTF. For the CDR3, the DNA is TGCGCCAGCAGTGTCGCACAATTCTATGGCTACACCTTC. The J gene is TRBJ1-2, the V gene TRBV10-1; D remains ambiguous. This CDR3 spans 13 amino acids. The germline CDR1 and CDR2 sequences are WNHNN and SYGVQD (reference sequence). Trimming removed 4 bases at V and 4 bases at J, with 10 bases between.

The chain uses TRBV18 and TRBJ1-5; the D gene is possibly TRBD1 (6 bases). The CDR3 totals 15 residues. The V gene's germline CDR1 is KGHSH and CDR2 LQKENI. V lost 3 bases and J lost 5, with 14 bases in between. Here the CDR3 reads CASSPMGQGYQPQHF. The CDR3 nucleotides read TGTGCCAGCTCACCGATGGGACAAGGCTATCAGCCCCAGCATTTT.

This chain links TRBV15 with TRBJ1-4; no firm D call. The CDR3 covers 12 residues. Germline lookup yields CDR1 LNHNV and CDR2 YYDKDF (reference sequence). The ends were cut back, 4 bases at V and 7 bases at J, with 7 bases in the middle. The CDR3 DNA is TGTGCCACCAGCAATCCCTTTGAAAAACTGTTTTTT. The encoded protein is CATSNPFEKLFF.

The sample holds a few counts of this clone. V gene TRBV4-2 combines with J gene TRBJ1-2, with a possible D match to TRBD1 (5 bases). Germline CDR1 reads LGHNA; CDR2 reads YNFKEQ. Deletions cut 10 bases from V and 5 bases from J, with 20 bases between. The CDR3 sequence is 14 residues long. CDR3 DNA sequence: TGTGCCATCGCTCGGGGGGGAGTAGAGTATGGCTACACCTTC. Translating gives CAIARGGVEYGYTF.

The sample holds a few counts of this clone. V gene TRBV5-6 combines with J gene TRBJ1-3, with D hard to call. Germline V lookup: CDR1 SGHDT, CDR2 YYEEEE. V was trimmed by 0 bases and J by 0 bases, leaving 10 bases between them. This CDR3 has 16 amino acids. Here the CDR3 DNA reads TGTGCCAGCAGCTTGGAGTCGGGGTTCTCTGGAAACACCATATATTTT. Protein: CASSLESGFSGNTIYF.

V gene TRBV3-1 (or the pseudogene TRBV3-2) combines with J gene TRBJ2-5; 8 nucleotides line up with TRBD2. The CDR3 length is 15 residues. Losses at the gene ends were 0 bases for V and 5 bases for J; bases not matched to a gene: 5. Germline CDR1 reads LGHDT; CDR2 reads YNNKEL (reference sequence). The DNA of the CDR3 is TGTGCCAGCAGCCAAGAAAGAGCTAGCGGGGAGACCCAGTACTTC. Its translation is CASSQERASGETQYF.

The V gene is TRBV19, the J gene TRBJ2-7; 7 bases map to TRBD1. Trimming removed 6 bases from V and 4 bases from J; junction bases left unmatched: 9. This CDR3 contains 14 residues. Germline values: CDR1 LNHDA, CDR2 SQIVND (reference sequence). This CDR3 reads CASSTGTAQYEQYF. CDR3 DNA: TGTGCCAGTAGCACCGGGACAGCCCAGTACGAGCAGTACTTC.

This clone was recorded once. The rearrangement joins TRBV3-1 (or the pseudogene TRBV3-2) to TRBJ2-1; D possibly corresponds to TRBD2 (6 bases). The ends were cut back, 2 bases at V and 9 bases at J, with 17 bases in the middle. The germline gives CDR1 LGHDT, CDR2 YNNKEL (reference sequence). This CDR3 is 15 amino acids long. The CDR3 DNA reads TGTGCCAGCAGCCAACTAAAGGGGAGGAGGATTGAGCAGTTCTTC. Protein product: CASSQLKGRRIEQFF.

The rearrangement joins TRBV19 to TRBJ1-5; maybe TRBD1 (6 bases). This CDR3 has 13 amino acids. Germline CDR1 LNHDA, CDR2 SQIVND (reference sequence). Trimming cost V 5 bases and J 7 bases, with 12 bases left between them. The CDR3 DNA sequence: TGTGCCAGTAGTTTGGGGGCAAGGCAGCCCCAGCATTTT. Translating gives CASSLGARQPQHF.

The chain is built from TRBV15 and TRBJ1-4; 9 bases map to TRBD1. This CDR3 is 16 amino acids long. V shed 0 bases and J 5 bases; nucleotides not matched to a gene: 4. Per germline, CDR1 LNHNV and CDR2 YYDKDF (reference sequence). The CDR3 is CATSRDLGTGNEKLFF. The CDR3, as DNA: TGTGCCACCAGCAGAGATCTGGGGACAGGGAATGAAAAACTGTTTTTT.

This chain connects TRBV7-9 to TRBJ2-2; 8 positions agree with TRBD1. The CDR3 runs to 15 residues. The V and J ends lost 5 bases and 1 base, in that order; junction bases with no gene match: 3. Germline V gene data show CDR1 as SEHNR and CDR2 as FQNEAQ (reference sequence). The CDR3 DNA reads TGTGCCAGCAGCCCCGGGACAGGGAACACCGGGGAGCTGTTTTTT. It yields the protein CASSPGTGNTGELFF.

This clone has only a few counts. V is TRBV5-1 and J is TRBJ1-5; tentative D call: TRBD1 (6 bases). CDR3 length equals 15 residues. Germline V gives CDR1 SGHRS, CDR2 YFSETQ. V was shortened by 4 bases and J by 7 bases, with 18 bases between the two germline ends. The CDR3 loop reads CASSRHTGSNQPQHF. CDR3 DNA: TGCGCCAGCAGCCGGCATACAGGGTCTAACCAGCCCCAGCATTTT.

The chain carries TRBV5-1 and TRBJ1-4; 11 nucleotides agree with TRBD1. Germline V gene data show CDR1 as SGHRS and CDR2 as YFSETQ. With 2 bases clipped from V and 8 bases from J, the junction kept 11 bases outside the gene matches. The CDR3 is made up of 17 amino acids. The DNA of the CDR3 is TGCGCCAGCAGCTTTAGTCCGCCCGGGACAGGGGGAGAAAAACTGTTTTTT. Translated: CASSFSPPGTGGEKLFF.

This sequence joins TRBV27 and TRBJ1-2, with D possibly matching TRBD1 (5 bases). V lost 4 bases, J lost 8 bases, and 11 bases lay in between. Looked up from germline, CDR1 is MNHEY and CDR2 is SMNVEV (reference sequence). The CDR3 is made up of 12 amino acids. CDR3 residues: CASSSQGLGYTF. The CDR3 DNA follows: TGTGCCAGCAGTTCGCAGGGCTTGGGCTACACCTTC.

The chain uses TRBV3-1 (or the pseudogene TRBV3-2) and TRBJ1-3; possible D gene TRBD1, 5 bases. This CDR3 contains 16 residues. The germline V gene encodes CDR1 LGHDT and CDR2 YNNKEL (reference sequence). V lost 2 bases and J 0 bases, leaving 11 bases between the germline ends. The CDR3 spells CASSQPTGASGNTIYF. The CDR3 DNA follows: TGTGCCAGCAGCCAACCAACAGGAGCCTCTGGAAACACCATATATTTT.

The chain recombines TRBV13 with TRBJ2-3; D gene ambiguous. This CDR3 spans 12 amino acids. The germline gives CDR1 PRHDT, CDR2 FYEKMQ (reference sequence). Trimming shortened V by 0 bases and J by 7 bases, and 5 bases separated the two germline ends. In DNA form, the CDR3 reads TGTGCCAGCAGCTTAGGTCAAAATACGCAGTATTTT. Translation gives CASSLGQNTQYF.

V usage is TRBV10-3 and J usage is TRBJ1-3; D remains ambiguous. The CDR3 runs to 14 residues. The germline CDR1 and CDR2 sequences are ENHRY and SYGVKD. Trimming removed 6 bases at V and 4 bases at J, with 13 bases between. The CDR3, as DNA: TGTGCCATCAGGGGAGGGAGGTCCGGAAACACCATATATTTT. This codes for CAIRGGRSGNTIYF.

This chain joins TRBV7-9 and TRBJ2-5; D possibly corresponds to TRBD2 (6 bases). There are 14 residues in the CDR3. The V and J ends lost 1 base and 2 bases respectively, with 8 bases between them. The germline V gene has CDR1 SEHNR and CDR2 FQNEAQ (reference sequence). The CDR3 reads CASSLVGGQETQYF. CDR3 sequence (DNA): TGTGCCAGCAGCTTAGTTGGGGGGCAAGAGACCCAGTACTTC.

The gene calls are TRBV15 and TRBJ2-7, with 8 bases fitting TRBD2. CDR1 and CDR2 from the germline V gene are LNHNV and YYDKDF (reference sequence). V shed 4 bases, J shed 4 bases, and the junction held 3 bases outside the gene matches. CDR3 length: 13 amino acids. CDR3 in DNA: TGTGCCACCAGCAAAGCGGGGGAGTACGAGCAGTACTTC. Its protein product is CATSKAGEYEQYF.

The chain couples TRBV5-1 to TRBJ2-2; D uncertain. Germline assignment: CDR1 SGHRS and CDR2 YFSETQ. The CDR3 loop spans 13 amino acids. V lost 0 bases to trimming and J lost 6 bases, with 6 bases between them. The CDR3 reads CASSLAPAGELFF. The CDR3 nucleotides read TGCGCCAGCAGCTTGGCTCCAGCCGGGGAGCTGTTTTTT.